This T cell receptor (beta chain) originates from a study of identical twins. Donors were all healthy Caucasians. Overall study findings and caveats: Monozygotic twins shared more out-of-frame TCR alpha than recombination models predicted. Possibly, invariant MAIT and iNKT cells partly confounded zero-insertion analyses.

With template switching, a universal primer site was added, and the cDNA carried unique molecular identifiers. One entry per CDR3 protein, called by TCRdb with MiXCR from the 5' RACE reads. Of about 890,000 distinct CDR3 sequences in the sample, more than 9% were seen once. V lost 3 bases to trimming and J lost 9 bases; unmatched junction nucleotides: 11. The CDR3 consists of 16 residues. In regard to this clonotype: The antigen remains unidentified.

Separately, the same data were catalogued under a study of yellow fever vaccine responses in identical twins.

The rearrangement joins TRBV12-3 or TRBV12-4 to TRBJ2-1; 10 nucleotides align to TRBD2. The sequencing sample was made of PBMCs. The receptor was derived from a young woman in good health. CDR3 residues: CASSFGGSGRAGEQFF. For the CDR3, the DNA is TGTGCCAGCAGTTTTGGTGGGAGCGGGAGGGCCGGTGAGCAGTTCTTC.